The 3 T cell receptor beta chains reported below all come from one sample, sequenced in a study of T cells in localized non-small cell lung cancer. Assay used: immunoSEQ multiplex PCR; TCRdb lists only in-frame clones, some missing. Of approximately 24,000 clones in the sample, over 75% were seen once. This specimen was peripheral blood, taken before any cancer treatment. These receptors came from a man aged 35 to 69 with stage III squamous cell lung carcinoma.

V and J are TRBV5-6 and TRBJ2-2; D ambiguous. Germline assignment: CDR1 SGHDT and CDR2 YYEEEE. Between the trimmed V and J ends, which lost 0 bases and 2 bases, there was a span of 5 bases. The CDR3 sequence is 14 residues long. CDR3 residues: CASSLVGNTGELFF. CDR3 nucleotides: TGTGCCAGCAGCTTGGTCGGTAACACCGGGGAGCTGTTTTTT.

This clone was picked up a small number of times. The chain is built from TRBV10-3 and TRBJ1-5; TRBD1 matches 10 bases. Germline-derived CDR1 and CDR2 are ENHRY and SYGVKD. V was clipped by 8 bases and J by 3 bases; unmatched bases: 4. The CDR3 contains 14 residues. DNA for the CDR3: TGTGCCATCCGACAGGGGGCGGACAATCAGCCCCAGCATTTT. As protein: CAIRQGADNQPQHF.

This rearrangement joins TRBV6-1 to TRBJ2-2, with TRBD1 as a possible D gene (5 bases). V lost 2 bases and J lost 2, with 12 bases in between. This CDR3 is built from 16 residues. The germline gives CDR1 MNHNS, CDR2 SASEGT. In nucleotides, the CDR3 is TGTGCCAGCAGTGAAAGGATAGGGGCCAACACCGGGGAGCTGTTTTTT. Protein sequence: CASSERIGANTGELFF.